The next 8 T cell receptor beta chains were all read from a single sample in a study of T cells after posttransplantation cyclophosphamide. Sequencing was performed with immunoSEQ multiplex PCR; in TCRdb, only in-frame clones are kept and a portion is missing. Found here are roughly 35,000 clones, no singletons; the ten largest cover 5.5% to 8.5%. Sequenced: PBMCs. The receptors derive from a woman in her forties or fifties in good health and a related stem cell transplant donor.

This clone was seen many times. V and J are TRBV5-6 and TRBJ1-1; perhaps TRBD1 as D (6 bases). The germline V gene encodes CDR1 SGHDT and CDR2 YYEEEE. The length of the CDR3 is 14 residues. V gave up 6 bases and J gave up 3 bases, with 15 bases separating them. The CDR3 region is CASKSAGGYTEAFF. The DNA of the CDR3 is TGTGCCAGCAAATCTGCGGGGGGCTACACTGAAGCTTTCTTT.

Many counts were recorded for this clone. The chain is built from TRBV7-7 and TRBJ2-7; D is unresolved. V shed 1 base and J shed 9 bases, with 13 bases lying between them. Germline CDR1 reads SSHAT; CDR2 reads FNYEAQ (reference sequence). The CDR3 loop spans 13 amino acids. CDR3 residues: CASSLVPVSRQYF. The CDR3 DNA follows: TGTGCCAGCAGCTTAGTGCCGGTCTCAAGGCAGTACTTC.

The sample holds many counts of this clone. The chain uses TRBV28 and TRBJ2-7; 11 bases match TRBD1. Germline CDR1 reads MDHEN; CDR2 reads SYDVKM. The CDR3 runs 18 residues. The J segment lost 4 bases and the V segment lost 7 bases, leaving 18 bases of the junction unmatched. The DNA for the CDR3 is TGTGCCAGCACCGGAGACCTCGGGACAGGGGGTTTTCGATACGAGCAGTACTTC. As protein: CASTGDLGTGGFRYEQYF.

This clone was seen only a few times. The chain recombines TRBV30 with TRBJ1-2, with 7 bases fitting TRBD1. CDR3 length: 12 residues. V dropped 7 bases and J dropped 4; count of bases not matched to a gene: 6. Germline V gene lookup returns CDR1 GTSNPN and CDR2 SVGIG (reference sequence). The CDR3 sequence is CAYDRALYGYTF. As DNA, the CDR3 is TGTGCCTACGACAGGGCCCTCTATGGCTACACCTTC.

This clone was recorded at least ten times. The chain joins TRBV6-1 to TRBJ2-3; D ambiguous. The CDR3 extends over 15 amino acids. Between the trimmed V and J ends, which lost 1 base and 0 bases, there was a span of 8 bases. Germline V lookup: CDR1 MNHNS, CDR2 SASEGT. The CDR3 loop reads CASSEVAPSTDTQYF. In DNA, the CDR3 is TGTGCCAGCAGTGAAGTGGCCCCTAGCACAGATACGCAGTATTTT.

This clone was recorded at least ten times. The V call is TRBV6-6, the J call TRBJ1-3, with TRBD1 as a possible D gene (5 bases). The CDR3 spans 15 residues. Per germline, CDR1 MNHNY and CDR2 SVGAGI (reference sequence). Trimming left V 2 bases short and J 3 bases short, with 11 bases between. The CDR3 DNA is TGTGCCAGCAGTTACGGGCAGGGTGTTGGAAACACCATATATTTT. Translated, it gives CASSYGQGVGNTIYF.

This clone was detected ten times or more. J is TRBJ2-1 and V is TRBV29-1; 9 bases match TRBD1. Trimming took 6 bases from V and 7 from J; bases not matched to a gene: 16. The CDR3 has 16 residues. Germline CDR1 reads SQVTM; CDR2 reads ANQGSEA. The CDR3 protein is CSVGNPDRGIGNEQFF. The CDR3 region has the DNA TGCAGCGTAGGAAACCCGGACAGGGGAATTGGGAATGAGCAGTTCTTC.

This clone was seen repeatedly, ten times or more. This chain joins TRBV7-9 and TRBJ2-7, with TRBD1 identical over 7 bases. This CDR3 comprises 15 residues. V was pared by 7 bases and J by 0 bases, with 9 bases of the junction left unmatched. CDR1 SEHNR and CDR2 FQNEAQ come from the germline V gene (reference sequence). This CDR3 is CASTRDSHSSYEQYF. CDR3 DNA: TGTGCCAGCACCCGGGACAGCCATTCCTCCTACGAGCAGTACTTC. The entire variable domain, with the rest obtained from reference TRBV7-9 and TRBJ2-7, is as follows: DTGVSQNPRHKITKRGQNVTFRCDPISEHNRLYWYRQTLGQGPEFLTYFQNEAQLEKSRLLSDRFSAERPKGSFSTLEIQRTEQGDSAMYLCASTRDSHSSYEQYFGPGTRLTVT.